These 28 T cell receptor beta chains share one sample of origin, sequenced in a study of blood T cell repertoires in COVID-19. The assay was immunoSEQ multiplex PCR, and TCRdb's table has in-frame clones only and misses some. The table lists around 100,000 clones, around 90% of them singletons, with roughly 18% in the top ten. The source material was peripheral blood. These receptors all come from a woman aged 80 or over in a cohort sampled during active COVID-19.

V is TRBV3-1 (or the pseudogene TRBV3-2) and J is TRBJ2-5; 7 bases are a match to TRBD2. The CDR3 is 17 amino acids. The ends lost 4 bases at V and 1 base at J; junction bases unmatched: 12. Per germline, CDR1 LGHDT and CDR2 YNNKEL (reference sequence). CDR3 loop: CASSLRGVGGIQETQYF. CDR3 coding DNA: TGTGCCAGCAGCCTCCGAGGGGTCGGGGGGATCCAAGAGACCCAGTACTTC.

The chain is built from TRBV3-1 (or the pseudogene TRBV3-2) and TRBJ1-5; perhaps TRBD1 as D (5 bases). V lost 8 bases and J lost 0, with 20 bases in between. Per germline, CDR1 LGHDT and CDR2 YNNKEL (reference sequence). The CDR3 runs 17 residues. For the CDR3, the DNA is TGTGCCAGCGGTCGGGGGAACTTGCTGAATAGCAATCAGCCCCAGCATTTT. It translates to CASGRGNLLNSNQPQHF.

Remarks on this clone: Distinct nucleotide sequences in the sample also encode this CDR3. The V call is TRBV19, the J call TRBJ2-3; a possible D gene is TRBD1 (5 bases). The CDR3 is 14 amino acids. V gave up 5 bases and J gave up 1 base, with 10 bases separating them. The germline gives CDR1 LNHDA, CDR2 SQIVND (reference sequence). The CDR3 DNA sequence: TGTGCCAGTAGTCAGGGTTGGGGCACAGATACGCAGTATTTT. Its translation: CASSQGWGTDTQYF.

V is TRBV7-2 and J is TRBJ2-7; 8 nucleotides align to TRBD2. With 4 bases clipped from V and 3 bases from J, the junction kept 8 bases outside the gene matches. CDR1 and CDR2 from the germline V gene are SGHTA and FQGNSA. The length of the CDR3 is 15 residues. This CDR3 reads CASSSPGLGIYEQYF. In nucleotides, the CDR3 is TGTGCCAGCAGCTCACCGGGACTAGGAATCTACGAGCAGTACTTC. Drawing the rest from reference TRBV7-2 and TRBJ2-7, the complete variable domain is GAGVSQSPSNKVTEKGKDVELRCDPISGHTALYWYRQSLGQGLEFLIYFQGNSAPDKSGLPSDRFSAERTGGSVSTLTIQRTQQEDSAVYLCASSSPGLGIYEQYFGPGTRLTVT.

The chain couples TRBV18 to TRBJ2-1; 9 positions agree with TRBD2. This CDR3 has 15 residues. Germline assignment: CDR1 KGHSH and CDR2 LQKENI. V dropped 1 base and J dropped 8; count of bases not matched to a gene: 6. CDR3 residues: CASSPQIAGDDEQFF. CDR3 sequence (DNA): TGTGCCAGCTCACCACAGATAGCGGGGGACGATGAGCAGTTCTTC.

V gene TRBV7-2 combines with J gene TRBJ1-3; 7 positions match TRBD1. This CDR3 contains 16 residues. Germline V CDR1 and CDR2: SGHTA, FQGNSA. J was trimmed by 3 bases and V by 3 bases; bases with no gene match: 8. CDR3 amino acids: CASSLGDRVVGNTIYF. CDR3 DNA sequence: TGTGCCAGCAGCTTGGGAGACAGGGTAGTTGGAAACACCATATATTTT.

This chain links TRBV5-1 with TRBJ2-5, with 10 bases matching TRBD2. Trimming removed 0 bases from V and 2 bases from J; junction bases left unmatched: 1. Looked up from germline, CDR1 is SGHRS and CDR2 is YFSETQ. CDR3 size: 15 residues. The CDR3 protein is CASSLVAGGQETQYF. CDR3 nucleotides: TGCGCCAGCAGCTTGGTAGCGGGAGGACAAGAGACCCAGTACTTC.

V gene TRBV3-1 (or the pseudogene TRBV3-2) combines with J gene TRBJ2-2, with D unresolved. The CDR3 has 13 residues. The V end was cut by 1 base, the J end by 6 bases, with 6 bases between. Germline V CDR1 and CDR2: LGHDT, YNNKEL (reference sequence). The DNA of the CDR3 is TGTGCCAGCAGCCAAGCCTTCTCCGGGGAGCTGTTTTTT. Residues: CASSQAFSGELFF.

The V gene is TRBV9, the J gene TRBJ1-1, with 7 bases fitting TRBD1. The CDR3 is made up of 14 amino acids. Germline lookup yields CDR1 SGDLS and CDR2 YYNGEE. With V trimmed by 3 bases and J by 1 base, 3 bases remained unmatched. The CDR3 spells CASSAGQRNTEAFF. The CDR3 nucleotides are TGTGCCAGCAGCGCGGGACAGAGGAACACTGAAGCTTTCTTT.

This rearrangement joins TRBV10-1 to TRBJ2-3; TRBD2 matches 12 bases. The V gene's germline CDR1 is WNHNN and CDR2 SYGVQD (reference sequence). The CDR3 is made up of 15 amino acids. V gave up 2 bases and J gave up 4 bases; unmatched junction bases: 1. CDR3 loop: CASSEGLAGPDTQYF. CDR3 DNA sequence: TGCGCCAGCAGTGAGGGACTAGCGGGACCAGATACGCAGTATTTT.

The CDR3 DNA follows: TGTGCCAGCAGTCCTTCCTGGGGGGGCCGAGAGACCCAGTACTTC. Amino acid sequence: CASSPSWGGRETQYF. The V call is TRBV6-5, the J call TRBJ2-5, with TRBD2 as a possible D gene (7 bases). The CDR3 spans 15 residues. V dropped 5 bases and J dropped 4 bases, with 17 bases sitting between them. In germline, CDR1 is MNHEY, CDR2 SVGAGI.

This clone was recorded once. The germline gene is not matched at one end of the junction; a read error may be the cause. The chain couples TRBV4-1 to TRBJ1-2, with D uncertain. The V gene's germline CDR1 is MGHRA and CDR2 YSYEKL. The CDR3 spans 14 residues. The CDR3 region has the DNA TGCGCCAGCAGCGAAGATAGAGGGAACTATGGCTACACCTTC. Amino acid sequence: CASSEDRGNYGYTF.

The chain combines TRBV11-3 with TRBJ2-3; D possibly corresponds to TRBD2 (7 bases). CDR1 is SGHNT and CDR2 is YENEEA in the germline V gene. V was clipped by 5 bases and J by 2 bases, with 14 bases between them. The CDR3 is made up of 15 amino acids. The CDR3 spells CASSEEGGATDTQYF. CDR3 sequence (DNA): TGTGCCAGCAGCGAAGAGGGGGGGGCCACAGATACGCAGTATTTT.

CDR3 nucleotide sequence: TGTGCCAGCAGCCAAGGGAGCGGGGAGCAGTACTTC. It translates to CASSQGSGEQYF. This chain connects TRBV14 to TRBJ2-7; D is perhaps TRBD2 (6 bases). This CDR3 contains 12 residues. CDR1 and CDR2 (germline): SGHDN, FVKESK. The V and J ends lost 1 base and 7 bases respectively, with 8 bases between them.

The chain uses TRBV4-1 and TRBJ1-2; the D gene is possibly TRBD1 (5 bases). This CDR3 is built from 14 residues. V was cut by 1 base and J by 6 bases, with 12 bases left in between. CDR1 is MGHRA and CDR2 is YSYEKL in the germline V gene. The CDR3 here is CASSQGGDGNGYTF. The CDR3 bases are TGCGCCAGCAGCCAAGGGGGGGACGGCAATGGCTACACCTTC.

CDR3 region: CASSLEFAEGYTF. The CDR3 DNA reads TGCGCCAGCAGCTTAGAGTTTGCGGAGGGCTACACCTTC. This chain uses TRBV5-1 with TRBJ1-2; the D is unclear. V was shortened by 2 bases and J by 8 bases, with 13 bases between the two germline ends. Germline V gene data show CDR1 as SGHRS and CDR2 as YFSETQ. This CDR3 spans 13 amino acids. Full variable domain (rest looked up from reference TRBV5-1 and TRBJ1-2): KAGVTQTPRYLIKTRGQQVTLSCSPISGHRSVSWYQQTPGQGLQFLFEYFSETQRNKGNFPGRFSGRQFSNSRSEMNVSTLELGDSALYLCASSLEFAEGYTFGSGTRLTVV.

This clone was observed once. The chain couples TRBV18 to TRBJ1-6; perhaps TRBD1 as D (5 bases). This CDR3 spans 15 amino acids. The germline CDR1 and CDR2 sequences are KGHSH and LQKENI. The V end lost 3 bases, the J end lost 10 bases, and 16 bases lay between the germline ends. The CDR3 sequence is CASSPGQELRSPLHF. The CDR3 DNA reads as TGTGCCAGCTCACCGGGGCAGGAGTTACGATCACCCCTCCACTTT.

A single count supports this clone. In nucleotides, the CDR3 is TGTGCCAGTAGTATAGCCGACACCCCACAAGGCAGCAATCAGCCCCAGCATTTT. The encoded protein is CASSIADTPQGSNQPQHF. The rearrangement uses TRBV19 and TRBJ1-5, with unresolved D. V gave up 1 base and J gave up 1 base, with 17 bases separating them. The CDR3 totals 18 residues. Germline V gene data show CDR1 as LNHDA and CDR2 as SQIVND (reference sequence). The complete variable domain, with remaining parts taken from reference TRBV19 and TRBJ1-5, reads DGGITQSPKYLFRKEGQNVTLSCEQNLNHDAMYWYRQDPGQGLRLIYYSQIVNDFQKGDIAEGYSVSREKKESFPLTVTSAQKNPTAFYLCASSIADTPQGSNQPQHFGDGTRLSIL.

V and J are TRBV29-1 and TRBJ2-4; a weak D match, TRBD1 (5 bases). This CDR3 comprises 13 residues. CDR1 and CDR2 (germline): SQVTM, ANQGSEA. Trimming stripped 4 bases from V and 6 bases from J, with 13 bases between. DNA for the CDR3: TGCAGCGTTGCCAGGGTCTCCCCAAACATTCAGTACTTC. Its translation is CSVARVSPNIQYF.

V usage is TRBV7-9 and J usage is TRBJ2-3, with D uncertain. V was cut by 4 bases and J by 3 bases, with 8 bases left in between. The CDR3 sequence is 13 residues long. Germline CDR1 SEHNR, CDR2 FQNEAQ (reference sequence). The CDR3 DNA reads TGTGCCAGCAGCTATGGAGTTACAGATACGCAGTATTTT. Translated: CASSYGVTDTQYF.

As regards this clone: One junction end disagrees with the germline gene, perhaps due to a read error. V usage is TRBV5-6 and J usage is TRBJ2-3, with TRBD2 as a possible D gene (6 bases). In germline, CDR1 is SGHDT, CDR2 YYEEEE. The CDR3 consists of 12 residues. Here the CDR3 DNA reads TGTACCAGCAGCCGGGGGTCAGATACGCAGTATTTT. Encoded protein: CTSSRGSDTQYF.

The rearrangement joins TRBV16 to TRBJ2-7, with TRBD1 matching 7 bases. The germline gives CDR1 KGHSY, CDR2 FQNENV. This CDR3 is built from 15 residues. With V trimmed by 4 bases and J by 5 bases, 11 bases remained unmatched. The CDR3 loop reads CASSRAGGRVHEQYF. CDR3 coding DNA: TGTGCCAGCAGCCGCGCAGGGGGAAGAGTACACGAGCAGTACTTC.

V gene TRBV30 combines with J gene TRBJ2-3; D gene ambiguous. The CDR3 is 12 amino acids. V was trimmed by 0 bases and J by 7 bases, leaving 8 bases between them. The germline V gene encodes CDR1 GTSNPN and CDR2 SVGIG (reference sequence). The CDR3 spells CAWSVIVNTQYF. Here the CDR3 DNA reads TGTGCCTGGAGTGTCATAGTAAATACGCAGTATTTT.

The V call is TRBV3-1 (or the pseudogene TRBV3-2), the J call TRBJ2-6, with D maybe TRBD1 (6 bases). Germline V gene data show CDR1 as LGHDT and CDR2 as YNNKEL (reference sequence). V gave up 4 bases and J gave up 1 base, with 20 bases separating them. The CDR3 loop spans 19 amino acids. CDR3 region: CASSPTLTGLGSGANVLTF. The CDR3 DNA reads as TGTGCCAGCAGCCCGACACTCACAGGGTTGGGATCTGGGGCCAACGTCCTGACTTTC.

The rearrangement links TRBV24-1 to TRBJ2-5; the D is unclear. Between the trimmed V and J ends, which lost 0 bases and 4 bases, there was a span of 14 bases. The CDR3 extends over 16 amino acids. Germline assignment: CDR1 KGHDR and CDR2 SFDVKD. CDR3 sequence: CATSDLNTNRGETQYF. The CDR3 region has the DNA TGTGCCACCAGTGATTTGAACACCAACCGAGGAGAGACCCAGTACTTC.

The chain joins TRBV7-3 to TRBJ2-3; possibly TRBD1 for D (5 bases). The CDR3 is 14 residues long. Trimming pared 3 bases from V and 6 bases from J, leaving 13 bases between. CDR1 is SGHTA, CDR2 FQGTGA, per germline. CDR3 protein: CASSFQGSRDTQYF. CDR3 DNA: TGTGCCAGCAGCTTCCAGGGCTCACGGGATACGCAGTATTTT.

This clone came up a few times. The chain recombines TRBV6-5 with TRBJ1-6, with a possible D match to TRBD1 (6 bases). CDR1 and CDR2 (germline): MNHEY, SVGAGI. Trimming stripped 2 bases from V and 6 bases from J, with 11 bases between. This CDR3 has 15 amino acids. The CDR3 bases are TGTGCCAGCAGTTACCAGGGGTCAGGTAATTCACCCCTCCACTTT. It yields the protein CASSYQGSGNSPLHF.

The gene calls are TRBV27 and TRBJ2-3; 9 nucleotides agree with TRBD2. The CDR3 is 14 residues long. V lost 7 bases, J lost 2 bases, and 4 bases stayed unmatched. CDR1 is MNHEY, CDR2 SMNVEV, per germline (reference sequence). The CDR3 DNA is TGTGCCAGCATGCGGGGGGGCCCCACAGATACGCAGTATTTT. Protein product: CASMRGGPTDTQYF.